This T cell receptor beta chain was identified in a study of cytomegalovirus exposure and HLA in healthy donors. Background on the study: Findings of an earlier analysis included over 95 million unique TCR beta sequences from 170 million or so T cells.

Remarks on this clone: Its antigen is not identified.

General study results and limits: Later genetic work tied a missense DCLRE1C variant to beta-chain V and J trimming.

PCR primers comprised 60 Vbeta and 13 Jbeta primers. This table comes from immunoSEQ multiplex PCR, and its TCRdb copy is limited to in-frame clones, with some not included. Among some 250,000 clones listed, around 80% were seen once. J lost 10 bases, V lost 6 bases, and 9 bases had no gene match. This CDR3 has 14 residues. Germline CDR1 reads SEHNR; CDR2 reads FQNEAQ (reference sequence). The sequence derives from a woman between 35 and 50 years old in good health and CMV-seropositive. The chain links TRBV7-9 to TRBJ1-1; 12 bases agree with TRBD1. Sequences were obtained from PBMCs. CDR3 amino acids: CASRATGQGAGAFF. The CDR3 nucleotides read TGTGCCAGCAGGGCGACGGGACAGGGGGCTGGAGCTTTCTTT.